The 20 T cell receptor beta chains listed next were all sequenced from one sample in a study of blood T cell repertoires in COVID-19 (dated by TCRdb to 2019 to 2021). The method was the immunoSEQ multiplex PCR assay. This is the immuneACCESS table as TCRdb keeps it, with only in-frame sequences that have V and J called. A part of the clones is gone; compared with another copy, unresolved V genes explain less than half, and the rest is unexplained. The sample table holds 250,000 or so clones, of which roughly 82% were seen once. Clones ranked in the top ten supply about 4.5% of the sample. Sequenced: peripheral blood. The receptors were gathered from a woman aged 70-85 years with acute or convalescent COVID-19.

This chain uses TRBV6-2 or TRBV6-3 with TRBJ1-1, with D perhaps matching TRBD1 (5 bases). Germline V gene sequence: CDR1 MNHEY, CDR2 SVGEGT. There are 17 residues in the CDR3. The V end was cut by 4 bases, the J end by 4 bases, with 22 bases between. The CDR3, as DNA: TGTGCCAGCAGTTCCCAACTGCTGCGGACATCTTCCACTGAAGCTTTCTTT. Encoded protein: CASSSQLLRTSSTEAFF.

The V and J genes are TRBV18 and TRBJ1-2, with D possibly being TRBD1 (5 bases). The germline V gene encodes CDR1 KGHSH and CDR2 LQKENI. V dropped 4 bases and J dropped 1 base, with 16 bases sitting between them. The CDR3 has 16 residues. This chain's CDR3 is CASSLSTASFNYGYTF. DNA of the CDR3: TGTGCCAGCTCACTATCGACAGCCTCCTTTAACTATGGCTACACCTTC.

The J gene is TRBJ1-4, the V gene TRBV9, with 7 nucleotides matching TRBD1. The germline V gene encodes CDR1 SGDLS and CDR2 YYNGEE. The length of the CDR3 is 13 residues. The junction had 2 bases not matched to a gene; V was cut back by 3 bases and J by 6 bases. Here the CDR3 DNA reads TGTGCCAGCAGCGGGACAGGCCATGAAAAACTGTTTTTT. Encoded protein: CASSGTGHEKLFF.

The CDR3, as DNA: TGTGCCAGCAGTCCGCGAGACGGGGGGCGCTCCACTGAAGCTTTCTTT. It is translated as CASSPRDGGRSTEAFF. V usage is TRBV27 and J usage is TRBJ1-1; D possibly corresponds to TRBD1 (6 bases). V lost 5 bases and J lost 4, with 20 bases in between. This CDR3 region has 16 residues. In germline, CDR1 is MNHEY, CDR2 SMNVEV (reference sequence).

The rearrangement uses TRBV20-1 and TRBJ1-6; no firm D call. Looked up from germline, CDR1 is DFQATT and CDR2 is SNEGSKA (reference sequence). The CDR3 runs 10 residues. V lost 5 bases to trimming and J lost 13 bases, with 9 bases between them. This CDR3 is CSALEPPLHF. As DNA, the CDR3 is TGCAGTGCTTTGGAGCCCCCCCTCCACTTT.

This clone was counted a single time. The V and J genes are TRBV28 and TRBJ1-2, with 10 bases that match TRBD1. The CDR3 extends over 16 amino acids. CDR1 and CDR2 from the germline V gene are MDHEN and SYDVKM. The V gene end was trimmed by 4 bases and the J gene end by 3 bases; junction bases not matched to a gene: 8. CDR3 amino acids: CASSYQAGTGDYGYTF. The CDR3 DNA sequence: TGTGCCAGCAGTTATCAAGCCGGGACAGGGGACTATGGCTACACCTTC.

The rearrangement uses TRBV6-4 and TRBJ2-3; 10 bases match TRBD1. The CDR3 contains 15 residues. The ends lost 3 bases at V and 4 bases at J; junction bases unmatched: 4. Germline-derived CDR1 and CDR2 are MRHNA and SNTAGT. The DNA of the CDR3 is TGTGCCAGCAGTGAATCCGGGACAGGGGCAGATACGCAGTATTTT. This gives the protein CASSESGTGADTQYF.

This rearrangement joins TRBV27 to TRBJ1-6; the D is unclear. CDR1 and CDR2 from the germline V gene are MNHEY and SMNVEV (reference sequence). V lost 5 bases and J lost 14, with 13 bases in between. The CDR3 has 12 residues. CDR3 DNA sequence: TGTGCCAGCAGTACACAGACCTCCACCCTCCACTTT. Amino acids: CASSTQTSTLHF.

The CDR3: CASSYQGTGWAFF. The CDR3 DNA reads as TGTGCCAGCAGTTACCAGGGGACAGGCTGGGCTTTCTTT. The J gene is TRBJ1-1, the V gene TRBV6-5, with TRBD1 identical over 8 bases. The CDR3 consists of 13 residues. Germline CDR1 and CDR2: MNHEY and SVGAGI. The V and J ends lost 2 bases and 11 bases, in that order; junction bases with no gene match: 7.

This clone has more than one count but fewer than ten. V gene TRBV3-1 (or the pseudogene TRBV3-2) combines with J gene TRBJ2-5, with a weak D call TRBD2 (6 bases). The germline V gene encodes CDR1 LGHDT and CDR2 YNNKEL (reference sequence). The CDR3 consists of 16 residues. V shed 3 bases and J shed 0 bases, with 14 bases lying between them. The CDR3 nucleotides read TGTGCCAGCAGCCAGGGGCGGGGTCCTTACCAAGAGACCCAGTACTTC. This codes for CASSQGRGPYQETQYF.

This chain joins TRBV24-1 and TRBJ2-3; D is perhaps TRBD1 (6 bases). The CDR3 length is 13 residues. Trimming took 9 bases from V and 1 from J, leaving 10 bases between them. Germline assignment: CDR1 KGHDR and CDR2 SFDVKD. Here the CDR3 reads CATLQGGTDTQYF. The CDR3 DNA sequence: TGTGCCACCTTACAGGGAGGCACAGATACGCAGTATTTT.

This chain connects TRBV27 to TRBJ1-5, with TRBD1 identical over 8 bases. Germline V CDR1 and CDR2: MNHEY, SMNVEV (reference sequence). The CDR3 totals 17 residues. J gave up 6 bases and V 6 bases, and 16 bases lay outside the gene matches. DNA of the CDR3: TGTGCCAGCAGCCGAACGGGGACAGGAGGAGGTCGTCAGCCCCAGCATTTT. This sequence encodes CASSRTGTGGGRQPQHF.

The rearrangement uses TRBV4-1 and TRBJ1-1, with D unresolved. The CDR3 has 16 residues. Germline values: CDR1 MGHRA, CDR2 YSYEKL. The V end lost 0 bases, the J end lost 4 bases, and 15 bases lay between the germline ends. This chain's CDR3 is CASSQDPGGYFTEAFF. In DNA, the CDR3 is TGCGCCAGCAGCCAAGATCCCGGAGGGTACTTCACTGAAGCTTTCTTT.

The genes are TRBV19 and TRBJ2-2, with 7 nucleotides matching TRBD2. The CDR3 extends over 14 amino acids. V gave up 9 bases and J gave up 1 base; unmatched junction bases: 5. Germline CDR1 LNHDA, CDR2 SQIVND (reference sequence). The CDR3 is CASRGGWNTGELFF. For the CDR3, the DNA is TGTGCCAGCCGGGGAGGGTGGAACACCGGGGAGCTGTTTTTT.

The count of this clone is one. V and J are TRBV5-1 and TRBJ1-1, with 8 bases that match TRBD1. The trim removed 4 bases at V and 4 bases at J, leaving 6 bases unmatched. Germline V gene lookup returns CDR1 SGHRS and CDR2 YFSETQ. The CDR3 runs to 14 residues. This CDR3 reads CASSPQGGGTEAFF. Written as DNA, the CDR3 is TGCGCCAGCAGCCCACAGGGGGGAGGCACTGAAGCTTTCTTT.

J is TRBJ1-1 and V is TRBV14, with a tentative D call TRBD1 (6 bases). The CDR3 consists of 17 residues. Germline V gene lookup returns CDR1 SGHDN and CDR2 FVKESK. Trimming removed 5 bases from V and 3 bases from J, with 22 bases in between. The CDR3 region is CASSIRKGERGDTEAFF. CDR3 coding DNA: TGTGCCAGCAGCATAAGAAAGGGGGAGCGAGGTGACACTGAAGCTTTCTTT.

The rearrangement links TRBV18 to TRBJ1-6; 7 nucleotides match TRBD1. The CDR3 has 15 residues. Germline V CDR1 and CDR2: KGHSH, LQKENI. V shed 3 bases and J 8 bases; nucleotides not matched to a gene: 7. CDR3 DNA sequence: TGTGCCAGCTCACCTCGGACAGGAGCCGATTCACCCCTCCACTTT. Encoded protein: CASSPRTGADSPLHF.

The rearrangement joins TRBV5-1 to TRBJ2-5, with D possibly TRBD2 on 6 matching bases. Per the germline V gene, CDR1 is SGHRS and CDR2 is YFSETQ. CDR3 length: 15 residues. The ends were cut back, 4 bases at V and 6 bases at J, with 19 bases in the middle. The CDR3 sequence: CASSLGGLEGKTQYF. In DNA, the CDR3 is TGCGCCAGCAGCCTCGGGGGTCTCGAGGGGAAGACCCAGTACTTC. Full variable domain (outside the CDR3, taken from reference TRBV5-1 and TRBJ2-5): KAGVTQTPRYLIKTRGQQVTLSCSPISGHRSVSWYQQTPGQGLQFLFEYFSETQRNKGNFPGRFSGRQFSNSRSEMNVSTLELGDSALYLCASSLGGLEGKTQYFGPGTRLLVL.

The rearrangement joins TRBV2 to TRBJ1-6, with D unresolved. The germline CDR1 and CDR2 sequences are SNHLY and FYNNEI. The V end lost 7 bases, the J end lost 7 bases, and 11 bases lay between the germline ends. The CDR3 covers 13 residues. CDR3 bases: TGTGCCAGCACGGGAGTGCAAAATTCACCCCTCCACTTT. Its protein is CASTGVQNSPLHF.

The chain recombines TRBV27 with TRBJ1-6, with unresolved D. Looked up from germline, CDR1 is MNHEY and CDR2 is SMNVEV (reference sequence). The CDR3 runs to 11 residues. Trimming stripped 5 bases from V and 13 bases from J, with 9 bases between. The CDR3 loop is CASSPRWPLHF. Written as DNA, the CDR3 is TGTGCCAGCAGTCCGAGGTGGCCCCTCCACTTT.